This T cell receptor (beta chain) was obtained from a study of monozygotic twins with inflammatory bowel disease. Study-wide results and caveats: Sharing of clonotypes with others was lower in IBD patients than in healthy twins, and this was especially so with disease activity.

In regard to this clonotype: Its specificity is unknown.

This CDR3 spans 13 amino acids. The germline gives CDR1 SGHNT, CDR2 YYREEE (reference sequence). TCRdb re-called the 5' RACE reads and catalogs CDR3 proteins one per entry, DNA excluded. The sample's table shows 150,000 to 200,000 distinct CDR3 sequences. Sequenced material: blood. This chain uses TRBV5-4 with TRBJ1-2; TCRdb's assignment of TRBD1 cannot be checked, as there is no DNA. The clonotype comes from a human donor with ulcerative colitis or Crohn's disease, or a healthy co-twin of an affected twin (not recorded which). This chain's CDR3 is CASSLRQGGGYTF. Together with reference TRBV5-4 and TRBJ1-2, the CDR3 gives the full variable domain: ETGVTQSPTHLIKTRGQQVTLRCSSQSGHNTVSWYQQALGQGPQFIFQYYREEENGRGNFPPRFSGLQFPNYSSELNVNALELDDSALYLCASSLRQGGGYTFGSGTRLTVV.